This T cell receptor (beta chain) is drawn from a study of cytomegalovirus exposure and HLA in healthy donors. Study observations and caveats: Researchers counted over 150 TCR beta chains as cytomegalovirus-associated.

The CDR3 extends over 17 amino acids. PCR primers comprised 60 Vbeta and 13 Jbeta primers. The repertoire was sequenced with immunoSEQ multiplex PCR; TCRdb's copy has only in-frame clones and lacks some. The sample contains roughly 200,000 clones, 76% of which appear only once. As concerns this clone: Its specificity is not known.

Sequenced sample: PBMCs. This sequence was found in a man between 18 and 29 years old in good health and CMV-seronegative. This chain connects TRBV12-2 to TRBJ2-7; the D call of TRBD2 is as the table states it, not checked on the DNA. TRBV12-2 is shown as a pseudogene. The CDR3 DNA is TGTGCAAGTCGCTTAGCTCATCTGTGCGGGAGGGCCGGCGAGCAGTACTTC. Translated, it gives CASRLAHLCGRAGEQYF.